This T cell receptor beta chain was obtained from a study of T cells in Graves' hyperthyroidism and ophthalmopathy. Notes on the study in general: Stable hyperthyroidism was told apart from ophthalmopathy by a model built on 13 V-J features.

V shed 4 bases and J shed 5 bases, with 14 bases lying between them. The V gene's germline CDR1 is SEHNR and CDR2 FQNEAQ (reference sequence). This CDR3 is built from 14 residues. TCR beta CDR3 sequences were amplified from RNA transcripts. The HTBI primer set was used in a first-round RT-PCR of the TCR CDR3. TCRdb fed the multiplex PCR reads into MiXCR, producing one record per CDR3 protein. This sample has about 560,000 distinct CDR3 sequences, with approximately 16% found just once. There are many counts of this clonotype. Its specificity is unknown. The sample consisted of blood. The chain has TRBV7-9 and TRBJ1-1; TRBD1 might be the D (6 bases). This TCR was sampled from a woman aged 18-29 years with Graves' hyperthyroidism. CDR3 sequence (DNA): TGTGCCAGCAGCTCAGGGGACAAAGAGACTGAAGCTTTCTTT. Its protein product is CASSSGDKETEAFF.